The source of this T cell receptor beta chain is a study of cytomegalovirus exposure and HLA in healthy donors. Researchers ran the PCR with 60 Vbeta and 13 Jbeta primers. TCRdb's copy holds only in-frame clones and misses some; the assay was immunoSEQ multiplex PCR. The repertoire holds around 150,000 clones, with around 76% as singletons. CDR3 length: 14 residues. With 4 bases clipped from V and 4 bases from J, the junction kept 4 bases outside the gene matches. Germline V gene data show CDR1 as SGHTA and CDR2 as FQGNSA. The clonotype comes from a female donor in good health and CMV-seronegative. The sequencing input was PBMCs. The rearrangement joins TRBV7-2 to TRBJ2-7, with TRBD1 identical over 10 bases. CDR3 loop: CASSYGTGVYEQYF. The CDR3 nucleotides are TGTGCCAGCAGCTACGGGACAGGGGTGTACGAGCAGTACTTC.